Detailed here is one T cell receptor (beta chain). This sample is part of a study of blood T cell repertoires in COVID-19. Study-wide background: The origin of the acute and convalescent COVID-19 samples was the United States, Italy and Spain. The analysed material was cDNA or gDNA that came from T cells, B-cell-depleted T cells, or PBMCs.

Per the authors' pipeline: How many nucleated cells were present was estimated from reference gene primer amplification. Here immunoSEQ multiplex PCR was the method, and the copy in TCRdb shows in-frame clones only, minus some. V, J and clone size are those of that table, while D and trimming were read from the DNA. This table holds roughly 300,000 clones, 81% found once. The V and J ends lost 3 bases and 7 bases respectively, with 13 bases between them. CDR3 length: 13 amino acids. Germline lookup yields CDR1 GTSNPN and CDR2 SVGIG (reference sequence). This TCR was sampled from an older woman with active or convalescent COVID-19. The chain carries TRBV30 and TRBJ2-1, with a tentative D call TRBD1 (6 bases). Sequencing was performed on peripheral blood. The CDR3 bases are TGTGCCTGGAGCCAGGGGCAGAGGAATGAGCAGTTCTTC. It specifies CAWSQGQRNEQFF.